The 5 T cell receptor beta chains listed next were all sequenced from one sample in a study. TCRdb reanalysed the RT-PCR reads using MiXCR and keeps one entry per CDR3 protein. The sample lists almost 700,000 distinct CDR3 sequences; around 14% were seen once. The sequenced sample was memory CD4+ T cells from blood. The source is a female donor in good health, serving as a healthy control.

This clonotype was detected only a few times. The V call is TRBV9, the J call TRBJ1-4; possibly TRBD1 for D (5 bases). CDR1 SGDLS and CDR2 YYNGEE come from the germline V gene. With 1 base removed from V and 3 bases from J, the gap between germline ends came to 7 bases. CDR3 size: 14 residues. The CDR3 sequence: CASSVRGANEKLFF. CDR3 coding DNA: TGTGCCAGCAGCGTAAGGGGAGCTAATGAAAAACTGTTTTTT.

This clonotype was found a few times. The chain recombines TRBV7-2 with TRBJ2-7, with TRBD1 matching over 9 bases. The CDR3 is made up of 14 amino acids. The germline V gene encodes CDR1 SGHTA and CDR2 FQGNSA. The trim removed 4 bases at V and 5 bases at J, leaving 6 bases unmatched. CDR3 protein: CASSWRQGGDEQYF. The CDR3 bases are TGTGCCAGCAGCTGGCGACAGGGGGGGGACGAGCAGTACTTC.

The J gene is TRBJ2-1, the V gene TRBV12-3 or TRBV12-4, with D uncertain. This CDR3 is built from 13 residues. The V end lost 5 bases, the J end lost 5 bases, and 10 bases lay between the germline ends. Here the CDR3 reads CASSVNEDNEQFF. The CDR3 DNA is TGTGCCAGCAGTGTGAATGAGGACAATGAGCAGTTCTTC.

CDR3 in amino acids: CASSPIAGGADTQYF. DNA for the CDR3: TGCGCCAGCAGCCCAATAGCGGGAGGTGCAGATACGCAGTATTTT. This sequence joins TRBV5-1 and TRBJ2-3; 10 bases fit TRBD2. The CDR3 length is 15 residues. Germline V gene data show CDR1 as SGHRS and CDR2 as YFSETQ. V was clipped by 4 bases and J by 4 bases; unmatched bases: 6.

Worth noting for this clonotype: This sequence may be a read error, since a much larger clone differs from it by one base. The chain recombines TRBV20-1 with TRBJ2-7; D is unresolved. CDR3 length: 12 amino acids. Germline CDR1 is DFQATT and CDR2 is SNEGSKA (reference sequence). V was pared by 5 bases and J by 7 bases, with 15 bases between. The CDR3 DNA reads as TGCAGTGCTCGCGACGGGTACAATGAGCAGTACTTC. Protein: CSARDGYNEQYF.